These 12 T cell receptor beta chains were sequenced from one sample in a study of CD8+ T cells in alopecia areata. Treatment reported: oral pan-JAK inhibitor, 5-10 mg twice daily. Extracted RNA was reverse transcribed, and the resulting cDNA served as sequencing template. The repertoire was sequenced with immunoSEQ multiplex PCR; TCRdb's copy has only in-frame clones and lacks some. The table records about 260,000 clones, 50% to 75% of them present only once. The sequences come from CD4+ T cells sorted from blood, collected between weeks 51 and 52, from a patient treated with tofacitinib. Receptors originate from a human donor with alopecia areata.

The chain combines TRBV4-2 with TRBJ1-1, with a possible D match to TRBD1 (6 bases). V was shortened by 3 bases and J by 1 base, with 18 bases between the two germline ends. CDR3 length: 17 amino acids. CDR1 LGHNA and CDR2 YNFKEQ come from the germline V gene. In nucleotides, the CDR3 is TGTGCCAGCAGCCAGGGAGACCTTTACAGGGCGAACACTGAAGCTTTCTTT. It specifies CASSQGDLYRANTEAFF.

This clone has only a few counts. CDR3 region: CSVEDLGLGYEQYF. The DNA of the CDR3 is TGCAGCGTTGAAGATTTGGGACTAGGCTACGAGCAGTACTTC. The chain combines TRBV29-1 with TRBJ2-7, with 8 positions matching TRBD2. The trim removed 0 bases at V and 3 bases at J, leaving 4 bases unmatched. CDR3 length equals 14 residues. Looked up from germline, CDR1 is SQVTM and CDR2 is ANQGSEA.

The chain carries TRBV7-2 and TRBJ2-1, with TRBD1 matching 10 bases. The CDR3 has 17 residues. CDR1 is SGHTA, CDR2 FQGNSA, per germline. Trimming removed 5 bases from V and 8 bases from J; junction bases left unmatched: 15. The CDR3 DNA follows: TGTGCCAGCAGCGAGCCGATACGGGACAGGGGAAGAGATGAGCAGTTCTTC. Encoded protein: CASSEPIRDRGRDEQFF. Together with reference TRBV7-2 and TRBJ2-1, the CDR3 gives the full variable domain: GAGVSQSPSNKVTEKGKDVELRCDPISGHTALYWYRQSLGQGLEFLIYFQGNSAPDKSGLPSDRFSAERTGGSVSTLTIQRTQQEDSAVYLCASSEPIRDRGRDEQFFGPGTRLTVL.

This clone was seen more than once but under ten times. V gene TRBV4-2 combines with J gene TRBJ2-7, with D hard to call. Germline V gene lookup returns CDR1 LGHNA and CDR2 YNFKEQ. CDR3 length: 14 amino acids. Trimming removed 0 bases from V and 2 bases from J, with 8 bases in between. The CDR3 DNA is TGTGCCAGCAGCCAAGATCTGGGGACCTACGAGCAGTACTTC. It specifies CASSQDLGTYEQYF.

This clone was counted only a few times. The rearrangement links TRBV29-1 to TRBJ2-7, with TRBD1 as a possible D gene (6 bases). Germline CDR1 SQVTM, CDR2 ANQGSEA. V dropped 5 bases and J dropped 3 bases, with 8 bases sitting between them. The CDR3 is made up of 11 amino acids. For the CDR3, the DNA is TGCAGCGTTTGGACAGTCTACGAGCAGTACTTC. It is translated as CSVWTVYEQYF.

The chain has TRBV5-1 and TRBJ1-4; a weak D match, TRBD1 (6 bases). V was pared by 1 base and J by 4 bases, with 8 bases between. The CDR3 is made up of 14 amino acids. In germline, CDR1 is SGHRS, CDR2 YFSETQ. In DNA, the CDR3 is TGCGCCAGCAGCTTGATACAGGGTAATGAAAAACTGTTTTTT. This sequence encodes CASSLIQGNEKLFF.

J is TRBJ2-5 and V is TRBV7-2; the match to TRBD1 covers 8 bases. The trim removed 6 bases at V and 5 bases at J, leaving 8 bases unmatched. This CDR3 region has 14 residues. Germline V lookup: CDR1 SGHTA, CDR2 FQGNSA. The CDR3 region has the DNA TGTGCCAGCAGTTTTCGGACAGGGCATGAGACCCAGTACTTC. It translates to CASSFRTGHETQYF. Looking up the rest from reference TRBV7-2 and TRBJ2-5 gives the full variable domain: GAGVSQSPSNKVTEKGKDVELRCDPISGHTALYWYRQSLGQGLEFLIYFQGNSAPDKSGLPSDRFSAERTGGSVSTLTIQRTQQEDSAVYLCASSFRTGHETQYFGPGTRLLVL.

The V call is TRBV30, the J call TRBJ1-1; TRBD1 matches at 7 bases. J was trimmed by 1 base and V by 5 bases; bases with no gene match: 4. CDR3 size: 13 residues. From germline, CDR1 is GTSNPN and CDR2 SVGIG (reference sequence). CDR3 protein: CAWEGQTNTEAFF. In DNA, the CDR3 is TGTGCCTGGGAGGGACAGACGAACACTGAAGCTTTCTTT.

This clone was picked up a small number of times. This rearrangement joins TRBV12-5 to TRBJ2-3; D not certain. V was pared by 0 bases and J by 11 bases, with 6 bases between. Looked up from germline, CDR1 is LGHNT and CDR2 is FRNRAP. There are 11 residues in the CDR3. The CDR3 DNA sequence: TGTGCTAGTGGTTTGGTTCGACAGCAGTATTTT. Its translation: CASGLVRQQYF.

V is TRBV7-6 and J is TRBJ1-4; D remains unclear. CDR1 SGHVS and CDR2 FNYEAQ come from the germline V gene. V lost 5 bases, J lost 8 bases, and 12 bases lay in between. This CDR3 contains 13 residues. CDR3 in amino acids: CASSQGLGEKLFF. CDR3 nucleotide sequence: TGTGCCAGCAGCCAAGGACTAGGGGAAAAACTGTTTTTT.

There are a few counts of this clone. CDR3 sequence: CASSPKTGRDTEAFF. The CDR3 DNA follows: TGTGCCAGCAGCCCTAAGACAGGGAGGGACACTGAAGCTTTCTTT. The chain combines TRBV7-6 with TRBJ1-1; 7 bases map to TRBD1. Germline lookup yields CDR1 SGHVS and CDR2 FNYEAQ. V shed 5 bases, J shed 3 bases, and the junction held 9 bases outside the gene matches. The CDR3 loop spans 15 amino acids.

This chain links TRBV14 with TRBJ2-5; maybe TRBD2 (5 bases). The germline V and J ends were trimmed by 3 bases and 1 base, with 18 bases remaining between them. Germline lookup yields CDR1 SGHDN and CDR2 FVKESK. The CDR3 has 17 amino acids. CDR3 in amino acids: CASSQHLSEGIQETQYF. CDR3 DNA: TGTGCCAGCAGCCAGCACCTAAGTGAGGGAATCCAAGAGACCCAGTACTTC.